What follows are 4 T cell receptor beta chains derived from one specimen sequenced in a study of shared clonotypes between healthy human individuals. Clones were read by immunoSEQ multiplex PCR, and TCRdb kept only the in-frame ones, dropping some. This table holds 900,000 to 1,200,000 clones, around three quarters found once. The specimen was memory CD4+ T cells from PBMCs. Regarding subset: CD45RA-negative fraction. The receptors shown here come from a young man in good health. Some clones in this sample may be carry-over from other donors' samples.

The chain employs TRBV10-1 and TRBJ2-6, with D perhaps matching TRBD1 (6 bases). The CDR3 contains 17 residues. Trimming left V 5 bases short and J 1 base short, with 15 bases between. The V gene's germline CDR1 is WNHNN and CDR2 SYGVQD (reference sequence). In DNA form, the CDR3 reads TGCGCCAGCAGTACAGGGTACTTAACTTCTGGGGCCAACGTCCTGACTTTC. Protein: CASSTGYLTSGANVLTF.

This clone was observed a handful of times. This chain uses TRBV28 with TRBJ1-2; D unresolved. The CDR3 has 13 residues. V dropped 8 bases and J dropped 0 bases, with 10 bases sitting between them. The germline V gene encodes CDR1 MDHEN and CDR2 SYDVKM. CDR3 loop: CASRVDTNYGYTF. The CDR3 DNA sequence: TGTGCCAGCCGAGTAGACACTAACTATGGCTACACCTTC.

Worth noting for this clone: It may be a read error: a sequence one base away is much more abundant. V gene TRBV5-1 combines with J gene TRBJ2-4, with a tentative D call TRBD2 (5 bases). CDR3 size: 17 residues. The V gene's germline CDR1 is SGHRS and CDR2 YFSETQ. The CDR3 coding sequence is TGCGCCAGCGGCTTGGGAAACCGGCGGGCCTCCAAAAACATTCAGTACTTC. This gives the protein CASGLGNRRASKNIQYF. The entire variable domain, with the rest obtained from reference TRBV5-1 and TRBJ2-4, is as follows: KAGVTQTPRYLIKTRGQQVTLSCSPISGHRSVSWYQQTPGQGLQFLFEYFSETQRNKGNFPGRFSGRQFSNSRSEMNVSTLELGDSALYLCASGLGNRRASKNIQYFGAGTRLSVL.

The CDR3 is CASSPQGRETQYF. The DNA for the CDR3 is TGTGCCAGCAGTCCTCAGGGGCGAGAGACCCAGTACTTC. The rearrangement uses TRBV6-5 and TRBJ2-5; possible D gene TRBD1, 6 bases. V lost 5 bases to trimming and J lost 4 bases, with 11 bases between them. The CDR3 is made up of 13 amino acids. Germline values: CDR1 MNHEY, CDR2 SVGAGI.